This T cell receptor beta chain appears in the sequencing data of a study of T cell responses to AZD1222 COVID-19 vaccine. The length of the CDR3 is 23 residues. Unmatched junction bases numbered 24, after V lost 2 bases and J lost 3 bases. Using immunoSEQ multiplex PCR, the repertoire was profiled, and TCRdb retains in-frame clones only, with some absent. The sample comprises around 270,000 clones, roughly 93% of which are singletons, and roughly 0.51% rests with the top ten. V is TRBV23-1 and J is TRBJ2-7; 14 nucleotides agree with TRBD2. TRBV23-1 has ORF status, its function being uncertain. The input for sequencing was peripheral blood, taken 28 days after the second AZD1222 dose. This receptor was obtained from an adult who received the AZD1222 COVID-19 vaccine. CDR3 DNA sequence: TGCGCCAGCAGTCAAACCCACGGACAGGGACTAGCGGGAGTTAAGGGAAGGGGCTACGAGCAGTACTTC. Residues: CASSQTHGQGLAGVKGRGYEQYF.